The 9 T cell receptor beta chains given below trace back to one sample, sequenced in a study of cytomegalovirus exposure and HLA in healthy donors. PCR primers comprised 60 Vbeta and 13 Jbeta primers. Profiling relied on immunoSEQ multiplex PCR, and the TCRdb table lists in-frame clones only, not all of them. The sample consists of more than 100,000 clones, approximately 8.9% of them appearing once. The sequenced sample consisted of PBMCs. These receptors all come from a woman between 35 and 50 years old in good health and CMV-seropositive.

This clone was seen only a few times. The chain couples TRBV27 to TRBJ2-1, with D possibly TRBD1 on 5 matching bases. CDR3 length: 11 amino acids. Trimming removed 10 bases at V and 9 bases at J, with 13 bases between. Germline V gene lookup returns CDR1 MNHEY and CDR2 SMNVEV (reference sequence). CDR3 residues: CATRVSGEQFF. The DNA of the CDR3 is TGTGCCACCAGGGTCTCGGGTGAGCAGTTCTTC.

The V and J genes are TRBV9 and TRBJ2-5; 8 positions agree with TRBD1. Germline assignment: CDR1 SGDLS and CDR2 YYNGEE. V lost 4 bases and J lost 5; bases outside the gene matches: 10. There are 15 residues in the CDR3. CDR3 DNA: TGTGCCAGCAGCCCCCAGGGGGCCGGTTGGGAGACCCAGTACTTC. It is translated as CASSPQGAGWETQYF.

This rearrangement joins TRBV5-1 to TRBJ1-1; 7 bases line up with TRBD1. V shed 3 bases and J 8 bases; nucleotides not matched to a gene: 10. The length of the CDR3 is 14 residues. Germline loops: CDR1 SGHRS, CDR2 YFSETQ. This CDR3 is CASSWSLTGLEAFF. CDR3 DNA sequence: TGCGCCAGCAGCTGGAGCCTGACAGGGTTGGAAGCTTTCTTT.

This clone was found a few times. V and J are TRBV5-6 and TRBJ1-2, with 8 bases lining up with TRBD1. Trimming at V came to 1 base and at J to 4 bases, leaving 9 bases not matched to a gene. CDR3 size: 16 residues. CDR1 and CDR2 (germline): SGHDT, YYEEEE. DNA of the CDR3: TGTGCCAGCAGCTTGCCGAACAGGGGGGGCGGCTATGGCTACACCTTC. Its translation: CASSLPNRGGGYGYTF. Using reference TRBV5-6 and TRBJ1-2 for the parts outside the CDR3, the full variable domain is DAGVTQSPTHLIKTRGQQVTLRCSPKSGHDTVSWYQQALGQGPQFIFQYYEEEERQRGNFPDRFSGHQFPNYSSELNVNALLLGDSALYLCASSLPNRGGGYGYTFGSGTRLTVV.

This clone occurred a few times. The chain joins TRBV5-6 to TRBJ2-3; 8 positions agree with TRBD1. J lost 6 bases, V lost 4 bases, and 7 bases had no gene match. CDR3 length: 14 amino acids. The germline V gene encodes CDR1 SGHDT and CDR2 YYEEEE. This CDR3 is CASSIGQGWDTQYF. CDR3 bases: TGTGCCAGCAGCATCGGACAGGGTTGGGATACGCAGTATTTT.

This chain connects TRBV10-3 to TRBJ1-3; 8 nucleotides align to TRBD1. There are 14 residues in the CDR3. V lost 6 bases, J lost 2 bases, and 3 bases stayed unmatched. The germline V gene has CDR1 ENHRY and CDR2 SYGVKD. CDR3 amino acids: CAIRGTGAGNTIYF. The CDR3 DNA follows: TGTGCCATCAGGGGGACAGGCGCTGGAAACACCATATATTTT.

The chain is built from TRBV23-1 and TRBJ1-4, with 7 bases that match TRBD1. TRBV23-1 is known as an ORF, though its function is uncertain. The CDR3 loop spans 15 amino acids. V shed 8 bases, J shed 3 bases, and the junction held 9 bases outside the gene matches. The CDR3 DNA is TGCGCCAGCTGGGAACCGGGACAGCCTAATGAAAAACTGTTTTTT. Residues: CASWEPGQPNEKLFF.

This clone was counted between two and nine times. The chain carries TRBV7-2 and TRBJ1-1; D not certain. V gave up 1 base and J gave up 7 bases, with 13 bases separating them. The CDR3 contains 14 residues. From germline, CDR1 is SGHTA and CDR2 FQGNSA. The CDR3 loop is CASSLVRPGVEAFF. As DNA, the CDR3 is TGTGCCAGCAGCTTAGTGAGACCGGGAGTTGAAGCTTTCTTT.

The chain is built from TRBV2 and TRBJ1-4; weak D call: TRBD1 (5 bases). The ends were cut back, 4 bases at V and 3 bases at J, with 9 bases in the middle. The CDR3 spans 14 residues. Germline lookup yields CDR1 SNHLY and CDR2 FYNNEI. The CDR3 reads CASSVGVSNEKLFF. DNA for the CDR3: TGTGCCAGCAGTGTAGGGGTGTCTAATGAAAAACTGTTTTTT. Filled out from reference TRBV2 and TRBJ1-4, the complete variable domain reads EPEVTQTPSHQVTQMGQEVILRCVPISNHLYFYWYRQILGQKVEFLVSFYNNEISEKSEIFDDQFSVERPDGSNFTLKIRSTKLEDSAMYFCASSVGVSNEKLFFGSGTQLSVL.